The next 27 T cell receptor beta chains were all read from a single sample in a study of blood T cell repertoires in COVID-19 (dated by TCRdb to 2019 to 2021). Library creation used the immunoSEQ multiplex PCR assay. TCRdb carries this immuneACCESS record with in-frame sequences only. Its versions omit some clonotypes, under half of them owing to an unresolved V gene in the studies checked, with the rest unexplained. Present in this sample are more than 150,000 clones, 84% of which were seen just once. Clones ranked in the top ten supply roughly 6.3% of the sample. The specimen was peripheral blood. Receptors originate from a human donor in a cohort sampled during active COVID-19.

This clone was picked up one time. V is TRBV6-5 and J is TRBJ1-6; maybe TRBD1 (5 bases). The germline V gene has CDR1 MNHEY and CDR2 SVGAGI. Trimming cost V 6 bases and J 7 bases, with 13 bases left between them. The CDR3 sequence is 14 residues long. The CDR3 region is CASSGGGTNSPLHF. The CDR3 bases are TGTGCCAGCAGCGGCGGGGGTACCAATTCACCCCTCCACTTT.

The rearrangement joins TRBV6-4 to TRBJ1-2; no reliable D call. The CDR3 totals 19 residues. The ends were cut back, 0 bases at V and 3 bases at J, with 23 bases in the middle. Germline assignment: CDR1 MRHNA and CDR2 SNTAGT. The CDR3 region is CASSDSNVGPDILDYGYTF. In DNA, the CDR3 is TGTGCCAGCAGTGACTCGAATGTGGGTCCAGACATCCTGGACTATGGCTACACCTTC.

This chain uses TRBV4-2 with TRBJ2-7; no firm D call. V was clipped by 0 bases and J by 4 bases, with 13 bases between them. The germline gives CDR1 LGHNA, CDR2 YNFKEQ. The CDR3 extends over 15 amino acids. CDR3: CASSQDLQAGYEQYF. The CDR3, as DNA: TGTGCCAGCAGCCAAGATCTGCAGGCAGGTTACGAGCAGTACTTC.

V usage is TRBV20-1 and J usage is TRBJ2-3, with a tentative D call TRBD1 (6 bases). Trimming left V 3 bases short and J 1 base short, with 14 bases between. The CDR3 contains 15 residues. Germline CDR1 is DFQATT and CDR2 is SNEGSKA (reference sequence). The CDR3 DNA reads TGCAGTGCTAGTATAACAGGGACACGCACAGATACGCAGTATTTT. It yields the protein CSASITGTRTDTQYF.

This chain joins TRBV5-5 and TRBJ2-5, with 11 bases identical to TRBD1. The CDR3 sequence is 14 residues long. V shed 3 bases and J 3 bases; nucleotides not matched to a gene: 1. Per germline, CDR1 SGHKS and CDR2 YYEKEE (reference sequence). The CDR3 spells CASSWGQGEETQYF. The CDR3 DNA follows: TGTGCCAGCAGCTGGGGACAGGGGGAAGAGACCCAGTACTTC.

This clone was counted between two and nine times. V and J are TRBV5-1 and TRBJ1-6; 7 positions match TRBD1. The V and J ends lost 2 bases and 6 bases, in that order; junction bases with no gene match: 2. Per germline, CDR1 SGHRS and CDR2 YFSETQ. The CDR3 is 14 amino acids. CDR3 in amino acids: CASSFGTANSPLHF. DNA for the CDR3: TGCGCCAGCAGCTTCGGGACAGCTAATTCACCCCTCCACTTT.

The chain uses TRBV19 and TRBJ1-1, with no clear D. This CDR3 comprises 14 residues. V lost 4 bases, J lost 4 bases, and 13 bases lay in between. Germline V gene data show CDR1 as LNHDA and CDR2 as SQIVND (reference sequence). CDR3 amino acids: CASSRSGEGTEAFF. CDR3 bases: TGTGCCAGTAGTAGGAGCGGGGAGGGCACTGAAGCTTTCTTT. Full variable domain (remainder filled in from reference TRBV19 and TRBJ1-1): DGGITQSPKYLFRKEGQNVTLSCEQNLNHDAMYWYRQDPGQGLRLIYYSQIVNDFQKGDIAEGYSVSREKKESFPLTVTSAQKNPTAFYLCASSRSGEGTEAFFGQGTRLTVV.

The V gene is TRBV3-1 (or the pseudogene TRBV3-2), the J gene TRBJ1-3; D remains ambiguous. Germline V lookup: CDR1 LGHDT, CDR2 YNNKEL (reference sequence). The CDR3 contains 16 residues. The V gene lost 2 bases and the J gene lost 4 bases, with 15 bases spanning the gap. The CDR3 reads CASSQPSQVLGNTIYF. The CDR3 DNA reads as TGTGCCAGCAGCCAACCTTCCCAGGTTCTGGGAAACACCATATATTTT.

This chain uses TRBV5-1 with TRBJ2-1, with D possibly being TRBD1 (6 bases). Germline lookup yields CDR1 SGHRS and CDR2 YFSETQ. There are 15 residues in the CDR3. Trimming took 1 base from V and 5 from J, leaving 13 bases between them. This CDR3 reads CASSLSQGRDNEQFF. CDR3 DNA sequence: TGCGCCAGCAGCTTGAGCCAGGGGAGAGACAATGAGCAGTTCTTC.

The chain employs TRBV2 and TRBJ2-2; unclear D gene. The CDR3 contains 14 residues. CDR1 and CDR2 from the germline V gene are SNHLY and FYNNEI. Trimming cost V 3 bases and J 1 base, with 6 bases left between them. The CDR3 DNA follows: TGTGCCAGCAGTGATGGGCTGAACACCGGGGAGCTGTTTTTT. Its translation: CASSDGLNTGELFF. Complete variable domain (other parts from reference TRBV2 and TRBJ2-2): EPEVTQTPSHQVTQMGQEVILRCVPISNHLYFYWYRQILGQKVEFLVSFYNNEISEKSEIFDDQFSVERPDGSNFTLKIRSTKLEDSAMYFCASSDGLNTGELFFGEGSRLTVL.

The count of this clone is one. The chain couples TRBV3-1 (or the pseudogene TRBV3-2) to TRBJ2-5; 11 positions match TRBD2. Germline values: CDR1 LGHDT, CDR2 YNNKEL (reference sequence). The V gene end was trimmed by 4 bases and the J gene end by 0 bases; junction bases not matched to a gene: 4. CDR3 length: 16 amino acids. The chain's CDR3 is CASSRGTSGYQETQYF. In nucleotides, the CDR3 is TGTGCCAGCAGCCGGGGGACTAGCGGATACCAAGAGACCCAGTACTTC.

In the case of this clone: The sample has other DNA sequences that encode this CDR3 too. The chain recombines TRBV7-9 with TRBJ2-1; a possible D gene is TRBD1 (5 bases). The CDR3 has 13 residues. V lost 1 base to trimming and J lost 4 bases, with 5 bases between them. CDR1 is SEHNR, CDR2 FQNEAQ, per germline (reference sequence). Written as DNA, the CDR3 is TGTGCCAGCAGCTTAGGACAGTACAATGAGCAGTTCTTC. Translation: CASSLGQYNEQFF.

V usage is TRBV6-2 or TRBV6-3 and J usage is TRBJ2-7; D is possibly TRBD2 (6 bases). The CDR3 contains 14 residues. V shed 0 bases and J shed 3 bases, with 9 bases lying between them. Germline V CDR1 and CDR2: MNHEY, SVGEGT. CDR3 in DNA: TGTGCCAGCAGTTACTCCGGGGGAGGCTACGAGCAGTACTTC. Protein: CASSYSGGGYEQYF.

The gene calls are TRBV2 and TRBJ1-4, with a tentative D call TRBD1 (5 bases). The V gene's germline CDR1 is SNHLY and CDR2 FYNNEI. This CDR3 region has 18 residues. The ends were cut back, 4 bases at V and 3 bases at J, with 21 bases in the middle. The CDR3 DNA follows: TGTGCCAGCAGTGGAGGAGGGGCCCCGGGCAGGGCTAATGAAAAACTGTTTTTT. Its translation: CASSGGGAPGRANEKLFF.

The chain employs TRBV5-1 and TRBJ1-1, with 9 bases aligning to TRBD1. The CDR3 length is 17 residues. V lost 4 bases, J lost 0 bases, and 10 bases stayed unmatched. Germline assignment: CDR1 SGHRS and CDR2 YFSETQ. CDR3 region: CASSPGTGLMVNTEAFF. CDR3 DNA: TGCGCCAGCAGCCCGGGGACAGGGTTGATGGTGAACACTGAAGCTTTCTTT.

This clone was counted a few times. J is TRBJ1-6 and V is TRBV10-1; TRBD1 matches 7 bases. The ends lost 5 bases at V and 10 bases at J; junction bases unmatched: 5. This CDR3 comprises 13 residues. The germline CDR1 and CDR2 sequences are WNHNN and SYGVQD (reference sequence). The CDR3 DNA reads as TGCGCCAGCAGTACAAACAGGGGCTCACCCCTCCACTTT. Encoded protein: CASSTNRGSPLHF.

The V call is TRBV5-1, the J call TRBJ1-2; maybe TRBD1 (5 bases). V was pared by 1 base and J by 5 bases, with 27 bases between. The germline CDR1 and CDR2 sequences are SGHRS and YFSETQ. This CDR3 is 19 amino acids long. CDR3 residues: CASSLRLSGPTSNLYGYTF. The CDR3 DNA reads TGCGCCAGCAGCTTGCGATTATCAGGGCCCACCTCGAATTTATATGGCTACACCTTC.

This chain links TRBV5-1 with TRBJ1-1; possible D gene TRBD1, 6 bases. V was cut by 4 bases and J by 6 bases, with 16 bases left in between. Germline values: CDR1 SGHRS, CDR2 YFSETQ. The length of the CDR3 is 14 residues. Here the CDR3 reads CASSPGRGSPEAFF. The CDR3, as DNA: TGCGCCAGCAGCCCTGGGAGGGGGTCTCCTGAAGCTTTCTTT.

This chain joins TRBV19 and TRBJ1-1, with 9 bases matching TRBD1. V lost 6 bases to trimming and J lost 0 bases; unmatched junction nucleotides: 14. The CDR3 is 18 amino acids. Germline CDR1 LNHDA, CDR2 SQIVND (reference sequence). The CDR3, as DNA: TGTGCCAGTAGGAGTTCCTACAGGGGGCCGGTTCTGAACACTGAAGCTTTCTTT. It encodes CASRSSYRGPVLNTEAFF.

The chain recombines TRBV11-2 with TRBJ1-6, with unresolved D. Trimming took 1 base from V and 3 from J, leaving 10 bases between them. CDR1 and CDR2 from the germline V gene are SGHAT and FQNNGV. The CDR3 has 16 residues. Here the CDR3 DNA reads TGTGCCAGCAGCTTAGTGTCCGGGAGCTATAATTCACCCCTCCACTTT. It encodes CASSLVSGSYNSPLHF.

Here the CDR3 reads CASSEFRRENYGYTF. CDR3 coding DNA: TGCGCCAGCAGTGAGTTTAGGAGGGAAAACTATGGCTACACCTTC. The V gene is TRBV10-2, the J gene TRBJ1-2, with D unresolved. Per the germline V gene, CDR1 is WSHSY and CDR2 is SAAADI. This CDR3 spans 15 amino acids. The ends were cut back, 1 base at V and 2 bases at J, with 11 bases in the middle.

The V gene is TRBV27, the J gene TRBJ2-1; tentatively, D is TRBD1 (6 bases). This CDR3 is 15 amino acids long. Trimming pared 1 base from V and 3 bases from J, leaving 10 bases between. Germline assignment: CDR1 MNHEY and CDR2 SMNVEV (reference sequence). CDR3 loop: CASSLWGRLYNEQFF. For the CDR3, the DNA is TGTGCCAGCAGTTTATGGGGGCGCCTCTACAATGAGCAGTTCTTC.

The genes are TRBV6-6 and TRBJ1-1; D possibly corresponds to TRBD1 (5 bases). V lost 6 bases, J lost 6 bases, and 11 bases lay in between. Germline CDR1 is MNHNY and CDR2 is SVGAGI (reference sequence). The CDR3 sequence is 12 residues long. This CDR3 is CASRGRFPEAFF. CDR3 bases: TGTGCCAGCAGGGGGCGATTCCCTGAAGCTTTCTTT.

This clone was seen only once. V is TRBV10-3 and J is TRBJ2-5; 9 nucleotides agree with TRBD2. CDR3 length equals 15 residues. Germline assignment: CDR1 ENHRY and CDR2 SYGVKD. With 2 bases clipped from V and 1 base from J, the junction kept 2 bases outside the gene matches. CDR3 sequence reads: CAISEAGGTQETQYF. The DNA of the CDR3 is TGTGCCATCAGTGAGGCGGGGGGGACCCAAGAGACCCAGTACTTC.

The chain has TRBV4-2 and TRBJ2-7; 8 bases fit TRBD2. CDR1 is LGHNA and CDR2 is YNFKEQ in the germline V gene. Trimming cost V 0 bases and J 1 base; bases outside gene matches: 14. The length of the CDR3 is 19 residues. CDR3: CASSQDMDSGAIGSYEQYF. The CDR3, as DNA: TGTGCCAGCAGCCAAGATATGGATAGCGGGGCCATCGGGTCCTACGAGCAGTACTTC.

The rearrangement uses TRBV11-2 and TRBJ2-3; a weak D match, TRBD2 (6 bases). The V gene's germline CDR1 is SGHAT and CDR2 FQNNGV. The CDR3 loop spans 15 amino acids. V lost 5 bases and J 3 bases, leaving 15 bases between the germline ends. As DNA, the CDR3 is TGTGCCAGCAGCCGAGGAGGGGCCGGAACAGATACGCAGTATTTT. Translating gives CASSRGGAGTDTQYF. The full variable domain, rest sourced from reference TRBV11-2 and TRBJ2-3, is EAGVAQSPRYKIIEKRQSVAFWCNPISGHATLYWYQQILGQGPKLLIQFQNNGVVDDSQLPKDRFSAERLKGVDSTLKIQPAKLEDSAVYLCASSRGGAGTDTQYFGPGTRLTVL.

The chain joins TRBV2 to TRBJ1-5, with TRBD1 identical over 8 bases. Germline CDR1 SNHLY, CDR2 FYNNEI. The CDR3 has 15 amino acids. V lost 5 bases, J lost 5 bases, and 8 bases stayed unmatched. CDR3 region: CASSLQGAGYQPQHF. The CDR3 DNA reads as TGTGCCAGCAGTTTGCAGGGGGCTGGTTATCAGCCCCAGCATTTT.